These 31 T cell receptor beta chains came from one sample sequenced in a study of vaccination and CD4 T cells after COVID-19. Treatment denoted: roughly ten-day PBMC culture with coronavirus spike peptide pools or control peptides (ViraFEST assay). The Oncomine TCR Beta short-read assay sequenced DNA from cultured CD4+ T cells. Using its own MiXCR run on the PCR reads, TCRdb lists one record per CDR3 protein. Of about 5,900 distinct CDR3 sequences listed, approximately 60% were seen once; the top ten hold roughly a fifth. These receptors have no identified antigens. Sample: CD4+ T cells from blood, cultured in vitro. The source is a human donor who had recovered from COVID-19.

The CDR3 nucleotides are TGTGCCAGCAGTACCTTGACAGGAGAGACCCAGTACTTC. This sequence encodes CASSTLTGETQYF. The chain uses TRBV6-1 and TRBJ2-5, with a possible D match to TRBD1 (6 bases). This CDR3 comprises 13 residues. From germline, CDR1 is MNHNS and CDR2 SASEGT. Trimming removed 5 bases from V and 4 bases from J, with 11 bases in between.

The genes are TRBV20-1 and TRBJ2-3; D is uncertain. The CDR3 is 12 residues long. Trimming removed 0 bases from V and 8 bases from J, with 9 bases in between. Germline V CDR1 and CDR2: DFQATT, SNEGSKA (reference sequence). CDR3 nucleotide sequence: TGCAGTGCTAGAGAGTTCCGTGGTACGCAGTATTTT. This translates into CSAREFRGTQYF.

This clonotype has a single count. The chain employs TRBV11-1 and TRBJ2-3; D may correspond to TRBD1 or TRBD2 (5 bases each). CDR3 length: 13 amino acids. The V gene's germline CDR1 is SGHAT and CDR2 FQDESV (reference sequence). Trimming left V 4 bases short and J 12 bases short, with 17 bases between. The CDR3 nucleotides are TGTGCCAGCAGCTCCCAGAGGGACGGTGACCAGTATTTT. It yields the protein CASSSQRDGDQYF.

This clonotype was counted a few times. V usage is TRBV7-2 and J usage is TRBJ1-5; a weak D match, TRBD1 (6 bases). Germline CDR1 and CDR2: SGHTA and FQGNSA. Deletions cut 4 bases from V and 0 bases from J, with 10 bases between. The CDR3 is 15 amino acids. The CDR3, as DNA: TGTGCCAGCAGCTGGAAGGGGGATAGCAATCAGCCCCAGCATTTT. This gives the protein CASSWKGDSNQPQHF. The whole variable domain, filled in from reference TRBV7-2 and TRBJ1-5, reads GAGVSQSPSNKVTEKGKDVELRCDPISGHTALYWYRQSLGQGLEFLIYFQGNSAPDKSGLPSDRFSAERTGGSVSTLTIQRTQQEDSAVYLCASSWKGDSNQPQHFGDGTRLSIL.

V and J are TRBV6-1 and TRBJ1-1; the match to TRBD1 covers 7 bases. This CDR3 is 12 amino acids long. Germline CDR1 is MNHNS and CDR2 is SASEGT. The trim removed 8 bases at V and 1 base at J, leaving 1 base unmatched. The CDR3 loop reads CASWTGNTEAFF. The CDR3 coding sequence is TGTGCCAGCTGGACAGGGAACACTGAAGCTTTCTTT.

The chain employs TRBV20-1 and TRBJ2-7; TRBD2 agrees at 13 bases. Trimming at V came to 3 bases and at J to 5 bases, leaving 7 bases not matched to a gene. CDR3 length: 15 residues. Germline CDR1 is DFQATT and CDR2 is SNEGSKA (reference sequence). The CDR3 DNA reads TGCAGTGCTAGGTCCGGACTAGCGGGGGTTCACGAGCAGTACTTC. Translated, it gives CSARSGLAGVHEQYF.

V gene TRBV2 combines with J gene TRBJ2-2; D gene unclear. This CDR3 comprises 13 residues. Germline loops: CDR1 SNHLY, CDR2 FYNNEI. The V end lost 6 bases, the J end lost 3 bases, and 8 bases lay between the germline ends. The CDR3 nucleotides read TGTGCCAGCAGCCCCGTTTACACCGGGGAGCTGTTTTTT. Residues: CASSPVYTGELFF.

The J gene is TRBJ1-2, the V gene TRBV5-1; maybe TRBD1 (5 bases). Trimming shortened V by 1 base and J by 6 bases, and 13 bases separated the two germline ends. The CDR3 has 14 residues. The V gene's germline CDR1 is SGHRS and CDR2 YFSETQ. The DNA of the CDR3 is TGCGCCAGCAGCTTGACCGGGACTGCCGATGGCTACACCTTC. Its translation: CASSLTGTADGYTF.

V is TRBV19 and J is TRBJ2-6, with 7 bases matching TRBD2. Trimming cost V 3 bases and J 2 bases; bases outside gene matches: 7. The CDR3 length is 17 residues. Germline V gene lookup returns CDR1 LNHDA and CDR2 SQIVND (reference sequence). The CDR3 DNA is TGTGCCAGTAGTATCGGGGGGAGAAACCCTGGGGCCAACGTCCTGACTTTC. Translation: CASSIGGRNPGANVLTF.

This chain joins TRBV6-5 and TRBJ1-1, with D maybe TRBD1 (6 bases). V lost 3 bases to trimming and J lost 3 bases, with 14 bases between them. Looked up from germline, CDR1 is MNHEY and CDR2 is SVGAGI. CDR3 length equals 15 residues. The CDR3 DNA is TGTGCCAGCAGTTATTACCAACAGGGAGACACTGAAGCTTTCTTT. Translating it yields CASSYYQQGDTEAFF.

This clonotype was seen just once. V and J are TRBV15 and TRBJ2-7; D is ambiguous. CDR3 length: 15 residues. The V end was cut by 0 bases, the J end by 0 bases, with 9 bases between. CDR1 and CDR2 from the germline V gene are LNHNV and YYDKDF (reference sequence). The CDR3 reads CATSRDLAISYEQYF. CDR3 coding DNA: TGTGCCACCAGCAGAGATCTGGCCATCTCCTACGAGCAGTACTTC.

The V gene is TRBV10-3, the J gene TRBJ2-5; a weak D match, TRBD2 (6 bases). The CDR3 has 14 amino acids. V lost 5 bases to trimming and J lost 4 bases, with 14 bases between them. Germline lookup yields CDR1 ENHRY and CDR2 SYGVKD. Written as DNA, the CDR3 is TGTGCCATCAGTCGGGAGCGGGTGGGAGAGACCCAGTACTTC. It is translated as CAISRERVGETQYF.

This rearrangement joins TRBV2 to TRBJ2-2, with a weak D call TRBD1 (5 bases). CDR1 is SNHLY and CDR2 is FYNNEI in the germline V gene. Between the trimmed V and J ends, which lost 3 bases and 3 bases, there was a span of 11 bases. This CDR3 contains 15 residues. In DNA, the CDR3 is TGTGCCAGCAGTGACCCCCCAGGGTACACCGGGGAGCTGTTTTTT. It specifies CASSDPPGYTGELFF.

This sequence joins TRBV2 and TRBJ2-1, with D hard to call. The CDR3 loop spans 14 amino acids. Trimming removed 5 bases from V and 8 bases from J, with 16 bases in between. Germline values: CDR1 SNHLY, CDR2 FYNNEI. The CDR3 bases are TGTGCCAGCAGTTCCTATACGTTTCTTGATGAGCAGTTCTTC. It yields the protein CASSSYTFLDEQFF.

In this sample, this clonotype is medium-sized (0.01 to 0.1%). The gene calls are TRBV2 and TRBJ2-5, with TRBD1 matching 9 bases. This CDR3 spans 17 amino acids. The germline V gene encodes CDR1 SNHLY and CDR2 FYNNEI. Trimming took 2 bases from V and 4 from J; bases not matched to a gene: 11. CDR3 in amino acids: CASSEQGQGSLGETQYF. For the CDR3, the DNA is TGTGCCAGCAGTGAACAGGGACAGGGATCTTTAGGAGAGACCCAGTACTTC.

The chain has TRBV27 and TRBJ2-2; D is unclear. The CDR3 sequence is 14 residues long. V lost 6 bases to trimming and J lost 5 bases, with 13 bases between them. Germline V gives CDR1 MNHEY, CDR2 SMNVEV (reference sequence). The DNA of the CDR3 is TGTGCCAGCAGCGTCCTCTTTACTACCGGGGAGCTGTTTTTT. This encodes CASSVLFTTGELFF.

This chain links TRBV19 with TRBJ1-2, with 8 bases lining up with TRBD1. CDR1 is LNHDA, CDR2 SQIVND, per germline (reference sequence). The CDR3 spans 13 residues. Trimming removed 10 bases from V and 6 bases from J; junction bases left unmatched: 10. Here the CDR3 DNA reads TGTGCCACTTCCCCGGACAGGGTCGATGGCTACACCTTC. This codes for CATSPDRVDGYTF.

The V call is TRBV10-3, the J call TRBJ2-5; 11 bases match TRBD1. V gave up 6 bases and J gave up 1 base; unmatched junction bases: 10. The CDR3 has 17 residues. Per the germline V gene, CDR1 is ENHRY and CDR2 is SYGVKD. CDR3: CAISLTLGQGVQETQYF. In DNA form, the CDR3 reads TGTGCCATCAGCTTAACCCTGGGACAGGGGGTCCAAGAGACCCAGTACTTC.

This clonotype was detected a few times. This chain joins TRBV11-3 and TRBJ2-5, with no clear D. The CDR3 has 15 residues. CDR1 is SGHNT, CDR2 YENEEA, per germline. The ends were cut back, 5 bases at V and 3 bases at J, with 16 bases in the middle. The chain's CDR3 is CASSILTGVKETQYF. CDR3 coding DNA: TGTGCCAGCAGCATCCTCACTGGGGTAAAAGAGACCCAGTACTTC.

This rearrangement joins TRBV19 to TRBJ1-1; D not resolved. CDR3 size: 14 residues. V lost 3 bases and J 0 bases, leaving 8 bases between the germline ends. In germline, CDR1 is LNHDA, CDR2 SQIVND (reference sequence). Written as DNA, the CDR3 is TGTGCCAGTAGTATTGGGCAACTGAACACTGAAGCTTTCTTT. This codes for CASSIGQLNTEAFF. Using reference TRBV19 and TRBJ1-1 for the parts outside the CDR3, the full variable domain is DGGITQSPKYLFRKEGQNVTLSCEQNLNHDAMYWYRQDPGQGLRLIYYSQIVNDFQKGDIAEGYSVSREKKESFPLTVTSAQKNPTAFYLCASSIGQLNTEAFFGQGTRLTVV.

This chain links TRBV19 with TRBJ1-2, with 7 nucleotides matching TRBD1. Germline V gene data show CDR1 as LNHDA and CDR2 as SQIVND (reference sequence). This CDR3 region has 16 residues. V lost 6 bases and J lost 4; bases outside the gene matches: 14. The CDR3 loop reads CASRDPGTARGYGYTF. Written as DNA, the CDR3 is TGTGCCAGTAGAGATCCTGGGACAGCACGCGGCTATGGCTACACCTTC.

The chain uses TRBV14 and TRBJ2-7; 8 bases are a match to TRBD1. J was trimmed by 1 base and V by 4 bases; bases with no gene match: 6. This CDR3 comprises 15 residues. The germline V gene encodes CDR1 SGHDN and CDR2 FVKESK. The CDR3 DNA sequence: TGTGCCAGCAGCCGCGGACAGGGACGGTCCTACGAGCAGTACTTC. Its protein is CASSRGQGRSYEQYF.

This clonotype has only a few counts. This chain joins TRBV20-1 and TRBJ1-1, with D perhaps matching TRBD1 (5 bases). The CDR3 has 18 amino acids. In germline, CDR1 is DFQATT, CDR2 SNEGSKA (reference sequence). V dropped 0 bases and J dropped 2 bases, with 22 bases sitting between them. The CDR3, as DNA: TGCAGTGCTAGAGATTGGGGCCCGGCAGGCGCCGGCAACACTGAAGCTTTCTTT. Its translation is CSARDWGPAGAGNTEAFF.

The CDR3 DNA is TGTGCCAGTAGTCCTAGGGACACAGGTGGATCACCCCTCCACTTT. As protein: CASSPRDTGGSPLHF. The chain has TRBV19 and TRBJ1-6; tentatively, D is TRBD1 (6 bases). Trimming took 5 bases from V and 10 from J, leaving 18 bases between them. CDR3 length: 15 residues. Germline V lookup: CDR1 LNHDA, CDR2 SQIVND (reference sequence). The whole variable domain, filled in from reference TRBV19 and TRBJ1-6, reads DGGITQSPKYLFRKEGQNVTLSCEQNLNHDAMYWYRQDPGQGLRLIYYSQIVNDFQKGDIAEGYSVSREKKESFPLTVTSAQKNPTAFYLCASSPRDTGGSPLHFGNGTRLTVT.

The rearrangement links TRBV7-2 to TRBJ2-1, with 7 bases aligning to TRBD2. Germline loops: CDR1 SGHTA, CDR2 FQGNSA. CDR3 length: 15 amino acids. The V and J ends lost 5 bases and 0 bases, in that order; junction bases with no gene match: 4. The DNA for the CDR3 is TGTGCCAGCAGCCCGACTAGCAGCTCCTACAATGAGCAGTTCTTC. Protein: CASSPTSSSYNEQFF. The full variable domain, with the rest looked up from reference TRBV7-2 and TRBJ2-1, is GAGVSQSPSNKVTEKGKDVELRCDPISGHTALYWYRQSLGQGLEFLIYFQGNSAPDKSGLPSDRFSAERTGGSVSTLTIQRTQQEDSAVYLCASSPTSSSYNEQFFGPGTRLTVL.

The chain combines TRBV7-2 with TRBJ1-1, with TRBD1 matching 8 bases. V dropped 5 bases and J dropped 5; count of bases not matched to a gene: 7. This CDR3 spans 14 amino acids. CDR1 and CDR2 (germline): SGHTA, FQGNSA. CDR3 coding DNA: TGTGCCAGCAGCGCCCAGGGGGCGCGGACTGAAGCTTTCTTT. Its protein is CASSAQGARTEAFF.

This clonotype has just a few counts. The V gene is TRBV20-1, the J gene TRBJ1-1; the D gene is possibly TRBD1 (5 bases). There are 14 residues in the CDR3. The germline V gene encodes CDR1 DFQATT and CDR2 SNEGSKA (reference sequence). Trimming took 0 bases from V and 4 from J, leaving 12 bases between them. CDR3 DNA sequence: TGCAGTGCTAGAGAGGGGCCTGGGGGCACTGAAGCTTTCTTT. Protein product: CSAREGPGGTEAFF.

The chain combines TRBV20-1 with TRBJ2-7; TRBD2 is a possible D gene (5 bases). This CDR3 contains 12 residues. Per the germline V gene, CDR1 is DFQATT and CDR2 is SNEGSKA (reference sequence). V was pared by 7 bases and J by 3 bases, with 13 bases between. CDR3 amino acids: CSGSSSSYEQYF. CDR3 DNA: TGCAGTGGATCGTCTAGCAGCTACGAGCAGTACTTC.

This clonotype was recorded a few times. The CDR3 bases are TGTGCCTGGAGTGTACTTCAGGATAATTCACCCCTCCACTTT. This sequence encodes CAWSVLQDNSPLHF. The rearrangement links TRBV30 to TRBJ1-6; no reliable D call. Trimming shortened V by 0 bases and J by 5 bases, and 8 bases separated the two germline ends. Germline V gene data show CDR1 as GTSNPN and CDR2 as SVGIG (reference sequence). The CDR3 is 14 residues long.

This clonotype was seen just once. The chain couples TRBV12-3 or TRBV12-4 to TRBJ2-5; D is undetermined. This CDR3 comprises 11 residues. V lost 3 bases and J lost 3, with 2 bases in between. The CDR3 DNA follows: TGTGCCAGCAGTTTTAAAGAGACCCAGTACTTC. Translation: CASSFKETQYF.

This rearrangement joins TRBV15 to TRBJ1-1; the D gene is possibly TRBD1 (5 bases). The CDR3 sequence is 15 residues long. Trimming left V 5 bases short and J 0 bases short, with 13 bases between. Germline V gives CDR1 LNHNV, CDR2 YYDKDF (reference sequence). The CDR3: CATSAVRGLNTEAFF. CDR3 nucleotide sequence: TGTGCCACCAGCGCCGTACGGGGCCTGAACACTGAAGCTTTCTTT.